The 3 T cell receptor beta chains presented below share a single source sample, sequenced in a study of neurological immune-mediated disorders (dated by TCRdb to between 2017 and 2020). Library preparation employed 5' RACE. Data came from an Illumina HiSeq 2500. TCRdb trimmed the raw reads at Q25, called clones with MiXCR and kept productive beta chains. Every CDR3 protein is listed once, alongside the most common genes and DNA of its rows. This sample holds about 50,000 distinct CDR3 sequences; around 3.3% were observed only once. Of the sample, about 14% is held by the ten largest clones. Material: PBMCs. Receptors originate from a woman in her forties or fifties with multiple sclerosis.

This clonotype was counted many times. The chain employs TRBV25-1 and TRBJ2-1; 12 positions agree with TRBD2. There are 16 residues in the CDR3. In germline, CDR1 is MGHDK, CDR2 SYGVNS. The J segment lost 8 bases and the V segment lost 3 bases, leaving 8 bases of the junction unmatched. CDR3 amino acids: CASSDQTSGSLDEQFF. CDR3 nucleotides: TGTGCCAGCAGTGATCAGACTAGCGGGAGTTTGGATGAGCAGTTCTTC.

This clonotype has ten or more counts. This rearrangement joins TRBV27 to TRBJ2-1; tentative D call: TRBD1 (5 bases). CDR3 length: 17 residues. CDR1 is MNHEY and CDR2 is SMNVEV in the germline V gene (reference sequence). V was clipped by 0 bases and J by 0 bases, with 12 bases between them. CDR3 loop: CASSLSAYRSSYNEQFF. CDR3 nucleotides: TGTGCCAGCAGTTTATCGGCGTACAGGAGCTCCTACAATGAGCAGTTCTTC.

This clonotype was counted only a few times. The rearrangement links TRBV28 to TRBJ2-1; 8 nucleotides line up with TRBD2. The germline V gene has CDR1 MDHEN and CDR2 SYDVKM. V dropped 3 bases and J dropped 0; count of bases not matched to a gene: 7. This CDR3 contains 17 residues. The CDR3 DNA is TGTGCCAGCAGTTTGTCCGGGACTAGACACTCCTACAATGAGCAGTTCTTC. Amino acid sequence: CASSLSGTRHSYNEQFF.